These T cell receptor beta chains were read from a single sample in a study of cytomegalovirus exposure and HLA in healthy donors. Using immunoSEQ multiplex PCR, the repertoire was profiled, and TCRdb retains in-frame clones only, with some absent. Of under 150,000 clones listed, 78% are singletons. Sequencing was performed on PBMCs. Source of these receptors: a man aged 35 to 55 in good health and CMV-seropositive. Both conserved end residues are part of each CDR3. The D gene is left open where the match is weak. Size tells how often a clone was seen (once, few, many) or the class of an expanded clone, and some rows leave it out.

J: TRBJ2-5
D: TRBD2
size: -
length: 14
V: TRBV7-2
CDR3: CASSLAGGRETQYF
DNA: TGTGCCAGCAGCTTAGCGGGAGGGAGAGAGACCCAGTACTTC

J: TRBJ2-2
D: TRBD2
size: -
length: 16
V: TRBV6-5
CDR3: CASSYSPSGTTGELFF
DNA: TGTGCCAGCAGTTACAGTCCTAGCGGGACTACCGGGGAGCTGTTTTTT

J: TRBJ1-4
D: -
size: -
length: 15
V: TRBV28
CDR3: CASSPGGATNEKLFF
DNA: TGTGCCAGCAGTCCCGGGGGTGCAACTAATGAAAAACTGTTTTTT

J: TRBJ1-1
D: -
size: -
length: 10
V: TRBV6-1
CDR3: CASRGLEAFF
DNA: TGTGCCAGCAGGGGCCTGGAAGCTTTCTTT

J: TRBJ1-5
D: -
size: -
length: 16
V: TRBV23-1
CDR3: CAGQGNVGISNQPQHF
DNA: TGCGCCGGACAAGGGAACGTAGGAATTAGCAATCAGCCCCAGCATTTT

J: TRBJ2-7
D: TRBD2
size: few
length: 18
V: TRBV5-1
CDR3: CASSLEAAGGSGAYEQYF
DNA: TGCGCCAGCAGCTTGGAAGCAGCGGGAGGGAGCGGGGCCTACGAGCAGTACTTC

J: TRBJ1-5
D: -
size: once
length: 15
V: TRBV28
CDR3: CASSFWTQGNQPQHF
DNA: TGTGCCAGCAGTTTTTGGACTCAGGGCAATCAGCCCCAGCATTTT

J: TRBJ1-1
D: -
size: -
length: 15
V: TRBV7-5
CDR3: CVRSSDRDGNTEAFF
DNA: TGTGTCAGAAGCTCCGACAGGGACGGGAACACTGAAGCTTTCTTT

J: TRBJ1-5
D: TRBD1
size: -
length: 16
V: TRBV28
CDR3: CASSFPQGGGNQPQHF
DNA: TGTGCCAGCAGTTTCCCACAGGGGGGGGGCAATCAGCCCCAGCATTTT

J: TRBJ2-1
D: TRBD2
size: -
length: 15
V: TRBV7-6
CDR3: CASSSTTGLVGEQFF
DNA: TGTGCCAGCAGCTCCACAACCGGACTAGTTGGCGAGCAGTTCTTC

J: TRBJ2-7
D: TRBD2
size: once
length: 12
V: TRBV10-3
CDR3: CAISEGEGEQYF
DNA: TGTGCCATCAGTGAGGGGGAGGGCGAGCAGTACTTC

J: TRBJ2-2
D: -
size: -
length: 15
V: TRBV28
CDR3: CASSSPGTSTGELFF
DNA: TGTGCCAGCAGTTCCCCTGGGACAAGCACCGGGGAGCTGTTTTTT

J: TRBJ2-1
D: -
size: -
length: 11
V: TRBV7-9
CDR3: CSSSLAGEQFF
DNA: TGTTCCAGCAGCTTGGCTGGTGAGCAGTTCTTC

J: TRBJ1-5
D: -
size: few
length: 15
V: TRBV28
CDR3: CASSLLAGAGQPQHF
DNA: TGTGCCAGCAGTCTCCTGGCGGGGGCAGGACAGCCCCAGCATTTT

J: TRBJ1-2
D: TRBD1
size: -
length: 14
V: TRBV9
CDR3: CASSFGQGQPGYTF
DNA: TGTGCCAGCAGCTTCGGACAGGGTCAGCCTGGCTACACCTTC

J: TRBJ1-2
D: -
size: -
length: 14
V: TRBV7-8
CDR3: CASSLGNYRSGYTF
DNA: TGTGCCAGCAGCTTAGGCAACTACAGGAGTGGCTACACCTTC

J: TRBJ2-2
D: -
size: -
length: 12
V: TRBV7-6
CDR3: CASSEVMGELFF
DNA: TGTGCCAGCAGCGAGGTCATGGGGGAGCTGTTTTTT

J: TRBJ2-1
D: TRBD1
size: few
length: 15
V: TRBV6-5
CDR3: CASSLPRGQGDEQFF
DNA: TGTGCCAGCAGTTTACCTCGCGGTCAGGGGGATGAGCAGTTCTTC

J: TRBJ1-6
D: -
size: -
length: 15
V: TRBV7-6
CDR3: CASSPALRNNSPLHF
DNA: TGTGCCAGCAGCCCAGCATTGCGGAATAATTCACCCCTCCACTTT

J: TRBJ2-1
D: TRBD2
size: -
length: 14
V: TRBV19
CDR3: CASSDLADYNEQFF
DNA: TGTGCCAGTAGCGACCTAGCGGATTACAATGAGCAGTTCTTC

J: TRBJ1-2
D: TRBD1
size: -
length: 14
V: TRBV6-5
CDR3: CASRYRGPGYGYTF
DNA: TGTGCCAGCAGGTACAGGGGGCCTGGCTATGGCTACACCTTC

J: TRBJ2-2
D: -
size: -
length: 15
V: TRBV6-6
CDR3: CASSYSQGGTGELFF
DNA: TGTGCCAGCAGTTACTCGCAGGGTGGGACCGGGGAGCTGTTTTTT

J: TRBJ1-3
D: TRBD1
size: -
length: 15
V: TRBV19
CDR3: CASTPPQGAGNTIYF
DNA: TGTGCCAGTACCCCACCACAGGGGGCGGGAAACACCATATATTTT

J: TRBJ2-1
D: -
size: -
length: 15
V: TRBV27
CDR3: CASRWQGGSYNEQFF
DNA: TGTGCCAGCAGGTGGCAGGGGGGATCCTACAATGAGCAGTTCTTC

J: TRBJ1-2
D: TRBD1
size: few
length: 17
V: TRBV6-4
CDR3: CASSDTATGTGVYGYTF
DNA: TGTGCCAGCAGTGACACCGCTACCGGGACAGGGGTCTATGGCTACACCTTC

J: TRBJ2-1
D: TRBD1
size: few
length: 15
V: TRBV6-1
CDR3: CASRGTDNSYNEQFF
DNA: TGTGCCAGCAGGGGGACAGATAACTCCTACAATGAGCAGTTCTTC

J: TRBJ2-3
D: TRBD2
size: few
length: 15
V: TRBV6-6
CDR3: CASSDQAGDTDTQYF
DNA: TGTGCCAGCAGTGACCAAGCGGGGGACACAGATACGCAGTATTTT

J: TRBJ2-4
D: TRBD2
size: few
length: 18
V: TRBV9
CDR3: CASSEKWTSGSSKNIQYF
DNA: TGTGCCAGCAGCGAAAAATGGACTAGCGGGAGCTCCAAAAACATTCAGTACTTC

J: TRBJ2-1
D: -
size: -
length: 15
V: TRBV18
CDR3: CASSTTNSGYNEQFF
DNA: TGTGCCAGCTCAACCACTAACTCGGGTTACAATGAGCAGTTCTTC

J: TRBJ1-1
D: -
size: few
length: 13
V: TRBV5-1
CDR3: CASSFKGDTEAFF
DNA: TGCGCCAGCAGCTTCAAGGGGGATACTGAAGCTTTCTTT

J: TRBJ2-5
D: -
size: -
length: 16
V: TRBV6-5
CDR3: CASSSRLLSEESTQYF
DNA: TGTGCCAGCAGTTCCAGACTACTTAGCGAAGAGAGCACCCAGTACTTC

J: TRBJ2-7
D: TRBD2
size: -
length: 16
V: TRBV5-1
CDR3: CASSWGTSGMAHEQYF
DNA: TGCGCCAGCAGCTGGGGGACTAGCGGAATGGCCCACGAGCAGTACTTC

J: TRBJ1-1
D: TRBD1
size: -
length: 13
V: TRBV27
CDR3: CASTSGGAGEAFF
DNA: TGTGCCAGCACATCAGGGGGCGCGGGGGAAGCTTTCTTT

J: TRBJ1-5
D: TRBD1
size: once
length: 14
V: TRBV18
CDR3: CASSPGQAVGPQHF
DNA: TGTGCCAGCTCACCGGGACAGGCAGTGGGTCCCCAGCATTTT

J: TRBJ1-2
D: TRBD1
size: -
length: 14
V: TRBV6-4
CDR3: CASSDSGRGHGYTF
DNA: TGTGCCAGCAGTGATTCCGGCAGGGGGCACGGCTACACCTTC

J: TRBJ2-1
D: TRBD2
size: -
length: 17
V: TRBV5-1
CDR3: CASSSRTSGGTYNEQFF
DNA: TGCGCCAGCAGCTCCCGGACTAGCGGGGGGACCTACAATGAGCAGTTCTTC

J: TRBJ2-4
D: TRBD2
size: -
length: 16
V: TRBV5-6
CDR3: CASSLVGGGYKNIQYF
DNA: TGTGCCAGCAGCTTGGTAGGCGGGGGATACAAAAACATTCAGTACTTC

J: TRBJ2-5
D: -
size: -
length: 14
V: TRBV7-2
CDR3: CASSLSVARETQYF
DNA: TGTGCCAGCAGCTTAAGCGTGGCGAGAGAGACCCAGTACTTC

J: TRBJ1-2
D: TRBD1
size: -
length: 15
V: TRBV25-1
CDR3: CASSETGTGRYGYTF
DNA: TGTGCCAGCAGTGAAACCGGGACAGGCCGATATGGCTACACCTTC

J: TRBJ2-7
D: -
size: -
length: 13
V: TRBV15
CDR3: CATSKTPGYEQYF
DNA: TGTGCCACCAGCAAAACACCTGGCTACGAGCAGTACTTC

J: TRBJ2-7
D: -
size: -
length: 14
V: TRBV15
CDR3: CATSRAAGPYEQYF
DNA: TGTGCCACCAGCAGAGCTGCAGGCCCTTACGAGCAGTACTTC

J: TRBJ2-2
D: -
size: -
length: 13
V: TRBV5-1
CDR3: CASSAVPGGELFF
DNA: TGCGCCAGCAGCGCGGTCCCGGGCGGGGAGCTGTTTTTT